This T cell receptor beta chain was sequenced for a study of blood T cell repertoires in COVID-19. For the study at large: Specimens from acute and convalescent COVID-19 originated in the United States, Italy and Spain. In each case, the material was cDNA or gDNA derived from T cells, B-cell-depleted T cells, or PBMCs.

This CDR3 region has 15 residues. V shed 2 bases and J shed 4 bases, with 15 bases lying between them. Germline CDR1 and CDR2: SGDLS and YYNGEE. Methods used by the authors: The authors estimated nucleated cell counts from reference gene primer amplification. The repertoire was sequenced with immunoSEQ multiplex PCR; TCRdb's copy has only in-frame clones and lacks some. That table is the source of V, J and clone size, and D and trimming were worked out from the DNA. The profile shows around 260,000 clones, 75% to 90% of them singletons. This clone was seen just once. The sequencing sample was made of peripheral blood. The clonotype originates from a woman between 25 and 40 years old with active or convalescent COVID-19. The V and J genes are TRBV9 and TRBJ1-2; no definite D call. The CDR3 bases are TGTGCCAGCAGCGTTAACAGATCCGACCCCTATGGCTACACCTTC. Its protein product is CASSVNRSDPYGYTF.